The source of this T cell receptor beta chain is a study of shared clonotypes between healthy human individuals. Overall study results and limits: A limitation of the genetic and exposure-history diversity represented arose from few donors.

Terminally differentiated effector memory CD45RA+ cells were left out of the naive CD8 fraction, which was CD45RO-negative and positively selected for CCR7. The study enrolled healthy HIV-negative adults without recent acute infections or vaccinations as donors. Per the study methods: ImmunoSEQ output held junction-only sequences without quality scores, so filtering differed. Sequencing used immunoSEQ multiplex PCR; TCRdb keeps in-frame clones, though not all of them. V and J calls and clone size are as listed in that table; D and trimming were resolved from the DNA. This table has approximately 650,000 clones, nearly 97% appearing once. This CDR3 spans 11 amino acids. The V end was cut by 1 base, the J end by 6 bases, with 4 bases between. Germline values: CDR1 SGHVS, CDR2 FQNEAQ. Concerning this clone itself: The antigen remains unidentified.

The J gene is TRBJ2-7, the V gene TRBV7-8; D is unclear. This TCR derives from a woman aged 25 to 45 in good health. The specimen sequenced was naive CD8+ T cells sorted from blood. The CDR3 DNA sequence: TGTGCCAGCAGCTTAGGAGCCGAGCAGTACTTC. The encoded protein is CASSLGAEQYF.